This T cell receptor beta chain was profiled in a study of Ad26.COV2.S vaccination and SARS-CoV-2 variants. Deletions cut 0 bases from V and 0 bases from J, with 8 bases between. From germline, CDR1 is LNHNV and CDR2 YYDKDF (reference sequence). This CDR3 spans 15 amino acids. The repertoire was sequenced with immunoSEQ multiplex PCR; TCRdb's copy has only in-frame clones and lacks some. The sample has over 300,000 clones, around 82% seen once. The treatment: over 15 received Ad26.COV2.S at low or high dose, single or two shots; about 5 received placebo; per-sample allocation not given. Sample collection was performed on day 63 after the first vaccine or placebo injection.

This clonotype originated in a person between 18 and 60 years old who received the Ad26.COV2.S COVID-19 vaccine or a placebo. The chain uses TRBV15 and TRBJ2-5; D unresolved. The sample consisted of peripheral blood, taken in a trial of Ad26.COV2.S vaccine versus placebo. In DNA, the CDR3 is TGTGCCACCAGCAGAGATAATTCGTACCAAGAGACCCAGTACTTC. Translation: CATSRDNSYQETQYF.